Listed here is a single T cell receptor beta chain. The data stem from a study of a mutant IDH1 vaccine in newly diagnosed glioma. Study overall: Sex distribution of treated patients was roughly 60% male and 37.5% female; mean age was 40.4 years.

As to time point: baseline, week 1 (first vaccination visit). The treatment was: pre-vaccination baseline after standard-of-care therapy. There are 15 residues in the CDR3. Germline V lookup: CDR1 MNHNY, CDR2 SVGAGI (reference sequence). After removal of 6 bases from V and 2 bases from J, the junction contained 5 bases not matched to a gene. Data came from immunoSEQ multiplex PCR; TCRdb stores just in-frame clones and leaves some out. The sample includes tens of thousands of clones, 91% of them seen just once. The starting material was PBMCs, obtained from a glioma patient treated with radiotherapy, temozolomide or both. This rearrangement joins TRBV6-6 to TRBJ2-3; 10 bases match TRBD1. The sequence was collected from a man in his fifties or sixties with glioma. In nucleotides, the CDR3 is TGTGCCAGCAGGGTGGGACAGGGGTTCACAGATACGCAGTATTTT. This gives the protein CASRVGQGFTDTQYF.